This TCR beta chain was sequenced for a study of preoperative IRX-2 immunotherapy in early breast cancer (dated by TCRdb to between 2019 and 2020). The library was built by means of the immunoSEQ multiplex PCR assay. Drawn from immuneACCESS, this table holds only the in-frame rearrangements with V and J called that TCRdb kept. Clones are partly lost; checked studies trace under half to an unresolved V gene and leave the rest unexplained. Within this sample are roughly 62,000 clones, with roughly 94% of them counted one time only. Of the sample, approximately 1.8% falls within the top ten clones. V is cut by 3 bases and J by 4 bases, and the space between the germline ends is 9 bases. The CDR3 holds 13 amino acids from the cysteine to the phenylalanine. Only the CDR3 portion is preserved as DNA: 39 bases, with reading frame beginning at the first base. From the germline V gene, CDR1 is LGHNA and CDR2 is YNFKEQ.

Turning to this clone: This receptor's antigen is unknown. There are no base qualities to consult, and no much larger clone falls within one base.

Taken with the paper, the label for treatment or condition translates to: preoperative locoregional IRX-2 cytokine immunotherapy. The samples were obtained from a phase Ib study that tested preoperative, locoregional IRX-2 cytokine immunotherapy meant to prime immune responses. Patients with early-stage breast cancer who were given IRX-2 before surgery served as donors. Sampling was conducted from a patient treated with IRX-2 immunotherapy. Recombination connected TRBV4-2 to TRBJ2-5; a confident D gene designation cannot be given. The receptor was isolated from a human donor with breast cancer. The DNA reads as follows: TGTGCCAGCAGCCAGATTGACGTAGAGACCCAGTACTTC. The resulting protein is CASSQIDVETQYF.